This T cell receptor beta chain was observed in a study of PD-L1 blockade in urothelial cancer. Sequencing used immunoSEQ multiplex PCR; TCRdb keeps in-frame clones, though not all of them. The sample lists roughly 29,000 clones; approximately 79% were seen once. The starting material was PBMCs, obtained around atezolizumab (anti-PD-L1) treatment. The TCR was taken from a man between 45 and 60 years old with urothelial cancer.

The CDR3 nucleotides are TGTGCCAGCAAAGGACACTCTGGGGCCAACGTCCTGACTTTC. Its translation is CASKGHSGANVLTF. The V call is TRBV27, the J call TRBJ2-6; possible D gene TRBD1, 5 bases. The germline V and J ends were trimmed by 7 bases and 0 bases, with 7 bases remaining between them. The CDR3 runs to 14 residues. Germline assignment: CDR1 MNHEY and CDR2 SMNVEV (reference sequence).